The clone carrying this TCR beta chain was found a few times. The entry originates in a study of blood T cell repertoires in COVID-19. Study context: Material from acute and convalescent COVID-19 was sourced from the United States, Italy and Spain. In each case, the material was cDNA or gDNA derived from T cells, B-cell-depleted T cells, or PBMCs.

Per the original data handling: Estimation of nucleated cell counts was performed using reference gene primer amplification. The data were produced by immunoSEQ multiplex PCR, yet TCRdb's version contains in-frame clones alone and is incomplete. Clone size and V and J calls were adopted from that table, with D and trimming inferred from the DNA. The sample has 55,000 to 70,000 clones, about 90% seen once; the top ten hold over 20%. The CDR3 is 12 amino acids. The V gene's germline CDR1 is SQVTM and CDR2 ANQGSEA. V gave up 6 bases and J gave up 1 base, with 6 bases separating them. The genes are TRBV29-1 and TRBJ2-2; D call uncertain. The sample taken for sequencing was peripheral blood. This sequence was found in a woman aged 45-59 years with active or convalescent COVID-19. The CDR3 bases are TGCAGCGTATCGGGGAACACCGGGGAGCTGTTTTTT. Amino acid sequence: CSVSGNTGELFF.